This T cell receptor beta chain is from a study of T-cell reconstitution after alpha-beta-depleted transplantation in children. It was with unique molecular identifiers that the TCRbeta library was prepared. TCRdb fed the PCR reads into MiXCR, producing one record per CDR3 protein. The sample holds around 600,000 distinct CDR3 sequences, about 21% seen once. Looked up from germline, CDR1 is SGHTA and CDR2 is FQGNSA. CDR3 length: 14 amino acids. V lost 3 bases, J lost 0 bases, and 8 bases lay in between. The V and J genes are TRBV7-2 and TRBJ1-2; no clear D gene. Source: PBMCs, mostly from graft donor cells, taken 360 days after TCRalphabeta/CD19-depleted stem cell transplant. The origin of this receptor is a boy under two years old who had a stem cell transplant for acute myeloid leukemia, so the T cells may come from the graft donor. As DNA, the CDR3 is TGTGCCAGCAGCTTTGAGGGATCTAACTATGGCTACACCTTC. Protein sequence: CASSFEGSNYGYTF.